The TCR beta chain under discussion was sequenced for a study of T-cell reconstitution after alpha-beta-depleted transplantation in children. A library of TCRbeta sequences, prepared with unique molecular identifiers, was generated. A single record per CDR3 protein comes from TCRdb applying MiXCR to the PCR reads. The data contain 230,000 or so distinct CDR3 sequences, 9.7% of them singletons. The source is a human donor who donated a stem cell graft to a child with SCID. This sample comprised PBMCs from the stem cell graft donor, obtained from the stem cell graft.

The CDR3 coding sequence is TGTGCCAGCTCAAAGATAAGTATCGGGACGGAGTATGGCTACACCTTC. Encoded protein: CASSKISIGTEYGYTF. The chain recombines TRBV18 with TRBJ1-2; D may be TRBD1 (5 bases). V lost 5 bases to trimming and J lost 5 bases, with 21 bases between them. Germline CDR1 is KGHSH and CDR2 is LQKENI. The CDR3 contains 16 residues. Full variable domain (missing parts from reference TRBV18 and TRBJ1-2): NAGVMQNPRHLVRRRGQEARLRCSPMKGHSHVYWYRQLPEEGLKFMVYLQKENIIDESGMPKERFSAEFPKEGPSILRIQQVVRGDSAAYFCASSKISIGTEYGYTFGSGTRLTVV.